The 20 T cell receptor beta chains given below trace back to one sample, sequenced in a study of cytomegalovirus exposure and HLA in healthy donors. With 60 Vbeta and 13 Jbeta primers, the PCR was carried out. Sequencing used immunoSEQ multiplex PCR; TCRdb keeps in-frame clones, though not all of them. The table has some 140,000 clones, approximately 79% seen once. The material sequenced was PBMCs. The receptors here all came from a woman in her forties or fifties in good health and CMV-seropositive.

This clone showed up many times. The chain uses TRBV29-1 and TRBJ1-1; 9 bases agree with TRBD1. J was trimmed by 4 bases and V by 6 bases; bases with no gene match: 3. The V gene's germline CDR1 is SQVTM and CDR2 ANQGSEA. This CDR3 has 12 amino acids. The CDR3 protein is CSVEDRGTEAFF. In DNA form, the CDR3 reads TGCAGCGTGGAGGACAGGGGCACTGAAGCTTTCTTT.

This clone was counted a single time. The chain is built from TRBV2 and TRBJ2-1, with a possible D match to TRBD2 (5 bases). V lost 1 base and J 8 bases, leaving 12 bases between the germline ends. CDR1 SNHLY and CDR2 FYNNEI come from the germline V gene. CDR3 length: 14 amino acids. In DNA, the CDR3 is TGTGCCAGCAGTGAAGGGCCGGGGAACTATGAGCAGTTCTTC. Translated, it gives CASSEGPGNYEQFF.

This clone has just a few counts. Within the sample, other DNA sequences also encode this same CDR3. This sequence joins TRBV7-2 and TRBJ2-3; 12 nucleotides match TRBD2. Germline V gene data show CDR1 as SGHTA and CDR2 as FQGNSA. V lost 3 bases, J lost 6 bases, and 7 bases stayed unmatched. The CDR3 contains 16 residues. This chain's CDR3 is CASSFLSSGGADTQYF. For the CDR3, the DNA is TGTGCCAGCAGCTTCCTATCTAGCGGGGGGGCGGATACGCAGTATTTT.

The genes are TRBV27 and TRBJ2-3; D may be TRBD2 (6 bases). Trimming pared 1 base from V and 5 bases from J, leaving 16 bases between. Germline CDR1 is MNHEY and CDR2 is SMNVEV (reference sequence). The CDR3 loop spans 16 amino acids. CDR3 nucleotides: TGTGCCAGCAGTTTATTCGGTGGGGACTGGATAGATACGCAGTATTTT. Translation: CASSLFGGDWIDTQYF.

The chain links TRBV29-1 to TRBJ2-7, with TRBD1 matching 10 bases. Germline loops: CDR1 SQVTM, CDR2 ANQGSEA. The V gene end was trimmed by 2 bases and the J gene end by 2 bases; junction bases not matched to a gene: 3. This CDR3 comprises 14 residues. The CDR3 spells CSVELGQGAYEQYF. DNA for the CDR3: TGCAGCGTTGAACTTGGACAGGGGGCCTACGAGCAGTACTTC.

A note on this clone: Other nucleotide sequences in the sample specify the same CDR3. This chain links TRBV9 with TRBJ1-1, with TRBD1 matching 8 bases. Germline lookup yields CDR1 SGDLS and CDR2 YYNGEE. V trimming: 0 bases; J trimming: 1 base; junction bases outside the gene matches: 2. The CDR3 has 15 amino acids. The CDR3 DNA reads TGTGCCAGCAGCGTAGGCCAGGGGGCGAACACTGAAGCTTTCTTT. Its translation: CASSVGQGANTEAFF.

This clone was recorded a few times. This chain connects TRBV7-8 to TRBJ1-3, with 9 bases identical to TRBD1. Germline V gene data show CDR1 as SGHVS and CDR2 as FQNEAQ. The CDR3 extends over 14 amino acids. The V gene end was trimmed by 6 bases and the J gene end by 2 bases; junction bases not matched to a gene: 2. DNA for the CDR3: TGTGCCAGCAGTGGGGACAGGGCTGGAAACACCATATATTTT. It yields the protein CASSGDRAGNTIYF. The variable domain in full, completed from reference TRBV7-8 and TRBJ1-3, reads GAGVSQSPRYKVAKRGQDVALRCDPISGHVSLFWYQQALGQGPEFLTYFQNEAQLDKSGLPSDRFFAERPEGSVSTLKIQRTQQEDSAVYLCASSGDRAGNTIYFGEGSWLTVV.

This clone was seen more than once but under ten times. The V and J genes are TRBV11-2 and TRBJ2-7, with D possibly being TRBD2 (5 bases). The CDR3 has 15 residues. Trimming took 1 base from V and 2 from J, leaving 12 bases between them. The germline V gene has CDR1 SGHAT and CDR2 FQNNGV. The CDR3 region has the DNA TGTGCCAGCAGCTTAGGGCCTAGCCAAGCCTACGAGCAGTACTTC. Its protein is CASSLGPSQAYEQYF.

The CDR3: CASSELGEANSPLHF. CDR3 nucleotides: TGTGCCAGCAGTGAACTCGGGGAAGCTAATTCACCCCTCCACTTT. The chain links TRBV6-1 to TRBJ1-6; D call uncertain. CDR1 and CDR2 (germline): MNHNS, SASEGT. V was shortened by 2 bases and J by 6 bases, with 11 bases between the two germline ends. The CDR3 has 15 amino acids.

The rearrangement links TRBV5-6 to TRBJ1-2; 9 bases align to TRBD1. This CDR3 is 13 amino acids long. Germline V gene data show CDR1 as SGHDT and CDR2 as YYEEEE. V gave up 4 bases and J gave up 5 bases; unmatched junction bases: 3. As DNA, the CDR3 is TGTGCCAGCAGCATCGGGACAGGGTATGGCTACACCTTC. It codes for CASSIGTGYGYTF.

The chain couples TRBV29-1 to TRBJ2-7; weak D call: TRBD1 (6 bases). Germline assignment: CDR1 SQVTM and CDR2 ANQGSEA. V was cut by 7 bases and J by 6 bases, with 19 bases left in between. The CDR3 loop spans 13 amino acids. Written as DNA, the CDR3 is TGCAGCGCCCTACCTTTGGACAGTTCCGAGCAGTACTTC. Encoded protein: CSALPLDSSEQYF.

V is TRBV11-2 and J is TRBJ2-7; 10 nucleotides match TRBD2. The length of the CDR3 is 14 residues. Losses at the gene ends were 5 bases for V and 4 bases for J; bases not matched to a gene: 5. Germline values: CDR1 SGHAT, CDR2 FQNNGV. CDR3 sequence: CASSRGLARYEQYF. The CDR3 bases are TGTGCCAGCAGCCGGGGACTAGCGAGATACGAGCAGTACTTC.

CDR3 coding DNA: TGTGCCAGCAGCTTCAATGCGGCGGATACGCAGTATTTT. Translation: CASSFNAADTQYF. J is TRBJ2-3 and V is TRBV7-2; D remains ambiguous. Trimming pared 3 bases from V and 6 bases from J, leaving 10 bases between. Germline CDR1 and CDR2: SGHTA and FQGNSA. The CDR3 runs 13 residues.

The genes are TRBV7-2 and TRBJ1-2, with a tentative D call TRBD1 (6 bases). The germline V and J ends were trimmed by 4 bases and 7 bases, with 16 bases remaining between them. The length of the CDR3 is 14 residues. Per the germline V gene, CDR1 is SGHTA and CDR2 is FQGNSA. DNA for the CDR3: TGTGCCAGCAGCTCGTTACAGGGTATGGGTGGCTACACCTTC. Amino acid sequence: CASSSLQGMGGYTF.

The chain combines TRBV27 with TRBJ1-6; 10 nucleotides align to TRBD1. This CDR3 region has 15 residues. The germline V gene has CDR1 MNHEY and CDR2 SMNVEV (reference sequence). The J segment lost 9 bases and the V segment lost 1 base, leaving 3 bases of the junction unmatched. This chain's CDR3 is CASSLWTGGGSPLHF. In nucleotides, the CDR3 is TGTGCCAGCAGTTTATGGACAGGGGGGGGTTCACCCCTCCACTTT.

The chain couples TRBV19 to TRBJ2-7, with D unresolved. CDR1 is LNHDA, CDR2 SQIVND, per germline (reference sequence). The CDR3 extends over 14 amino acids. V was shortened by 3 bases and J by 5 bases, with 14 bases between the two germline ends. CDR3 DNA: TGTGCCAGTAGTATCCTCTTAGAGGCTAACGAGCAGTACTTC. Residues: CASSILLEANEQYF.

The CDR3 nucleotides are TGTGCCAGCAGTCCGGACAGTAAGCGGGGGCCCTCCTATAATTCACCCCTCCACTTT. Translated, it gives CASSPDSKRGPSYNSPLHF. The chain uses TRBV28 and TRBJ1-6; D is perhaps TRBD1 (6 bases). Germline loops: CDR1 MDHEN, CDR2 SYDVKM. The CDR3 is 19 amino acids. The V and J ends lost 5 bases and 0 bases respectively, with 20 bases between them.

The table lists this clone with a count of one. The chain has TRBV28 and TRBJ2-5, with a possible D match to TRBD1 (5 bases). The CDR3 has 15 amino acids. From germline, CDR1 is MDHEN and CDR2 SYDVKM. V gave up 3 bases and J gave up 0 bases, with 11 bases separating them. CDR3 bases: TGTGCCAGCAGTTTCCGAACAGGTTACCAAGAGACCCAGTACTTC. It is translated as CASSFRTGYQETQYF.

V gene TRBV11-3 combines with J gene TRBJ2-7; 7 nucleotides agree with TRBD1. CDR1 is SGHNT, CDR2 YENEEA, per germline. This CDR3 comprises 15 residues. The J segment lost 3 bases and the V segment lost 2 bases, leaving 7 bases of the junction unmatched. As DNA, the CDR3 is TGTGCCAGCAGCTTAACCGGACAGGAACGCTACGAGCAGTACTTC. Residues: CASSLTGQERYEQYF.

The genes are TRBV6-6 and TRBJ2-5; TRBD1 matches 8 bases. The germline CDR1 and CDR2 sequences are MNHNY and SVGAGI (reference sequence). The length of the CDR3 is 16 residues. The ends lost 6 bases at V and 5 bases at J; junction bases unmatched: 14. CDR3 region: CASRHLLTGGRETQYF. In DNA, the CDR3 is TGTGCCAGCAGGCACCTCCTTACAGGGGGGCGTGAGACCCAGTACTTC.